A single sample is the source of the 9 T cell receptor beta chains below, sequenced in a study of T cells in Graves' hyperthyroidism and ophthalmopathy. RNA transcripts yielded amplified TCR beta CDR3 regions. The TCR CDR3 first-round RT-PCR relied on the HTBI primer set. TCRdb called the multiplex PCR reads again in MiXCR, with one record for every CDR3 protein. The sample has some 560,000 distinct CDR3 sequences, 14% seen once; the top ten hold approximately 15%. Input material: blood. The receptors derive from a woman aged 40 to 49 with Graves' hyperthyroidism.

This clonotype has a handful of counts. The chain recombines TRBV20-1 with TRBJ2-7; 10 nucleotides align to TRBD2. J was trimmed by 6 bases and V by 5 bases; bases with no gene match: 10. CDR3 length equals 14 residues. In germline, CDR1 is DFQATT, CDR2 SNEGSKA (reference sequence). The CDR3 DNA is TGCAGTGCTCCCATTCAGCGGGAGGGCTCCGAGCAGTACTTC. Residues: CSAPIQREGSEQYF.

This clonotype was seen a few times. This could be a read error, since a much larger clone is one nucleotide away. The chain employs TRBV6-1 and TRBJ2-7, with 7 bases lining up with TRBD2. J was trimmed by 1 base and V by 6 bases; bases with no gene match: 9. The CDR3 totals 15 residues. Germline V gene data show CDR1 as MNHNS and CDR2 as SASEGT. The CDR3 nucleotides are TGTGCCAGCAGCGGGGCTAGCGGAGGTTCCTACGAGCAGTACTTC. Translating gives CASSGASGGSYEQYF.

There are many counts of this clonotype. This chain uses TRBV10-3 with TRBJ2-7, with D maybe TRBD1 (5 bases). V was cut by 0 bases and J by 5 bases, with 20 bases left in between. Germline CDR1 is ENHRY and CDR2 is SYGVKD. CDR3 length: 17 residues. The CDR3 sequence is CAISESWGGGFENEQYF. CDR3 coding DNA: TGTGCCATCAGTGAGTCTTGGGGCGGCGGATTTGAGAACGAGCAGTACTTC.

This clonotype has a handful of counts. The gene calls are TRBV20-1 and TRBJ2-1; 10 nucleotides line up with TRBD2. The CDR3 is 19 residues long. The trim removed 1 base at V and 0 bases at J, leaving 12 bases unmatched. The germline V gene has CDR1 DFQATT and CDR2 SNEGSKA (reference sequence). The CDR3 DNA is TGCAGTGCTAGAGCCCCCGGGACTAGCGTCACGAGCTCCTACAATGAGCAGTTCTTC. As protein: CSARAPGTSVTSSYNEQFF.

The gene calls are TRBV4-1 and TRBJ2-1, with D possibly matching TRBD1 (6 bases). The CDR3 runs 15 residues. The V end lost 3 bases, the J end lost 5 bases, and 14 bases lay between the germline ends. Germline CDR1 MGHRA, CDR2 YSYEKL. As DNA, the CDR3 is TGCGCCAGCAGCCACCGGCAGGGGACACACAATGAGCAGTTCTTC. It translates to CASSHRQGTHNEQFF.

The table lists this clonotype with many counts. This chain joins TRBV10-3 and TRBJ2-3; 9 bases match TRBD2. The CDR3 totals 17 residues. From germline, CDR1 is ENHRY and CDR2 SYGVKD. V trimming: 6 bases; J trimming: 6 bases; junction bases outside the gene matches: 16. Written as DNA, the CDR3 is TGTGCCATCAGACACCCTTACGTAGCGGGAGAAGGTGATACGCAGTATTTT. Translated, it gives CAIRHPYVAGEGDTQYF.

The chain links TRBV12-3 or TRBV12-4 to TRBJ1-2; 9 positions agree with TRBD1. The trim removed 3 bases at V and 4 bases at J, leaving 12 bases unmatched. The CDR3 loop spans 17 amino acids. CDR3 DNA: TGTGCCAGCAGTTTTTATCGGGGGACAGGGCGGCTCTATGGCTACACCTTC. As protein: CASSFYRGTGRLYGYTF.

This clonotype was seen at least ten times. This rearrangement joins TRBV7-9 to TRBJ2-1; 7 bases align to TRBD2. From germline, CDR1 is SEHNR and CDR2 FQNEAQ (reference sequence). Germline trimming cut 5 bases from V and 7 bases from J; bases unmatched to any gene: 5. CDR3 length equals 13 residues. CDR3 residues: CASSIAGVNEQFF. CDR3 DNA sequence: TGTGCCAGCAGCATTGCGGGAGTGAATGAGCAGTTCTTC.

The rearrangement joins TRBV5-1 to TRBJ1-1; 10 bases line up with TRBD1. This CDR3 comprises 14 residues. After removal of 4 bases from V and 3 bases from J, the junction contained 3 bases not matched to a gene. The V gene's germline CDR1 is SGHRS and CDR2 YFSETQ. In DNA form, the CDR3 reads TGCGCCAGCAGCGCTGGGACAGGGGACACTGAAGCTTTCTTT. It yields the protein CASSAGTGDTEAFF.